What follows are 23 T cell receptor beta chains derived from one specimen sequenced in a study of cytomegalovirus exposure and HLA in healthy donors. Both 60 Vbeta primers and 13 Jbeta primers went into the PCR. Measured with immunoSEQ multiplex PCR; TCRdb has only the in-frame clones, and not every one. The sample lists approximately 160,000 clones; around 79% were seen once. Sequencing was carried out using PBMCs. All receptors derive from a middle-aged woman in good health and CMV-seropositive.

The chain joins TRBV19 to TRBJ2-1, with 7 bases that match TRBD1. The germline gives CDR1 LNHDA, CDR2 SQIVND (reference sequence). The CDR3 loop spans 14 amino acids. V lost 3 bases to trimming and J lost 7 bases; unmatched junction nucleotides: 6. The CDR3, as DNA: TGTGCCAGTAGTATCATCCCACAGGGGAATGAGCAGTTCTTC. This encodes CASSIIPQGNEQFF.

The chain has TRBV10-2 and TRBJ2-5; the D gene is possibly TRBD2 (6 bases). CDR3 size: 15 residues. The germline V gene encodes CDR1 WSHSY and CDR2 SAAADI. V was shortened by 3 bases and J by 11 bases, with 22 bases between the two germline ends. In nucleotides, the CDR3 is TGCGCCAGCAGTGATAGTGGGGGGATTCCTACGCAGCAGTACTTC. Translating gives CASSDSGGIPTQQYF.

CDR3 residues: CASSYSSRGRGYTF. The CDR3 nucleotides read TGTGCCAGCAGTTACTCGAGCAGGGGCCGGGGCTACACCTTC. The V and J genes are TRBV6-5 and TRBJ1-2; D perhaps matches TRBD1 (6 bases). The CDR3 consists of 14 residues. Trimming cost V 0 bases and J 8 bases, with 13 bases left between them. Germline V CDR1 and CDR2: MNHEY, SVGAGI.

The rearrangement links TRBV5-1 to TRBJ2-1, with 11 bases that match TRBD1. V was clipped by 0 bases and J by 6 bases; unmatched bases: 8. The germline CDR1 and CDR2 sequences are SGHRS and YFSETQ. The CDR3 covers 17 residues. The chain's CDR3 is CASSLELSGTGGNEQFF. The CDR3 DNA sequence: TGCGCCAGCAGCTTGGAGTTGTCCGGGACAGGGGGCAATGAGCAGTTCTTC.

The chain is built from TRBV7-9 and TRBJ2-3, with a weak D call TRBD1 (5 bases). V lost 4 bases, J lost 3 bases, and 11 bases lay in between. This CDR3 spans 14 amino acids. Germline V lookup: CDR1 SEHNR, CDR2 FQNEAQ (reference sequence). DNA for the CDR3: TGTGCCAGCAGCTCCATGACAGTAACAGATACGCAGTATTTT. Its protein is CASSSMTVTDTQYF.

The chain recombines TRBV6-6 with TRBJ1-2; TRBD1 might be the D (5 bases). V lost 8 bases and J 7 bases, leaving 23 bases between the germline ends. The CDR3 totals 15 residues. Germline CDR1 and CDR2: MNHNY and SVGAGI (reference sequence). This CDR3 is CASLTGGLPFFGYTF. DNA of the CDR3: TGTGCCAGCCTGACGGGGGGACTCCCGTTTTTTGGCTACACCTTC.

This clone was seen more than once but under ten times. The chain joins TRBV5-6 to TRBJ1-2; D ambiguous. Per germline, CDR1 SGHDT and CDR2 YYEEEE. Trimming cost V 0 bases and J 2 bases, with 11 bases left between them. The length of the CDR3 is 15 residues. The DNA of the CDR3 is TGTGCCAGCAGCTTGGTTGGCAGGCGAAACTATGGCTACACCTTC. It codes for CASSLVGRRNYGYTF.

V is TRBV11-2 and J is TRBJ1-1; D remains ambiguous. Trimming removed 1 base at V and 1 base at J, with 7 bases between. The CDR3 is 14 residues long. Germline V gene sequence: CDR1 SGHAT, CDR2 FQNNGV. This CDR3 reads CASSLGAGNTEAFF. Written as DNA, the CDR3 is TGTGCCAGCAGCTTAGGGGCAGGGAACACTGAAGCTTTCTTT.

This clone was detected a few times. The chain has TRBV6-5 and TRBJ1-3, with 10 nucleotides matching TRBD1. The CDR3 spans 15 residues. With 6 bases clipped from V and 3 bases from J, the junction kept 5 bases outside the gene matches. CDR1 and CDR2 (germline): MNHEY, SVGAGI. The CDR3 loop is CASSRQGARGNTIYF. The DNA of the CDR3 is TGTGCCAGCAGCAGACAGGGGGCGCGTGGAAACACCATATATTTT.

The chain's CDR3 is CASSYEMEGTYEQYF. The DNA for the CDR3 is TGTGCCAGCTCTTACGAGATGGAGGGGACCTACGAGCAGTACTTC. The chain is built from TRBV18 and TRBJ2-7; perhaps TRBD2 as D (6 bases). The CDR3 consists of 15 residues. V dropped 6 bases and J dropped 2 bases, with 17 bases sitting between them. Germline CDR1 reads KGHSH; CDR2 reads LQKENI.

This clone was observed a single time. The V call is TRBV25-1, the J call TRBJ1-1; D possibly corresponds to TRBD1 (6 bases). CDR3 length equals 15 residues. Looked up from germline, CDR1 is MGHDK and CDR2 is SYGVNS. The V and J ends lost 2 bases and 5 bases respectively, with 15 bases between them. The CDR3 coding sequence is TGTGCCAGCAGTGAAATCACAGGGACTAGAACTGAAGCTTTCTTT. This encodes CASSEITGTRTEAFF.

The chain joins TRBV5-1 to TRBJ2-1; 11 bases map to TRBD2. The CDR3 is 16 amino acids. CDR1 is SGHRS and CDR2 is YFSETQ in the germline V gene. Germline trimming cut 1 base from V and 9 bases from J; bases unmatched to any gene: 9. CDR3 region: CASSLRVGLAESEQFF. The CDR3 DNA follows: TGCGCCAGCAGCTTGAGGGTGGGACTAGCGGAATCTGAGCAGTTCTTC.

This chain connects TRBV11-3 to TRBJ1-1, with D perhaps TRBD1 (6 bases). The CDR3 spans 14 residues. Germline values: CDR1 SGHNT, CDR2 YENEEA. The V end lost 2 bases, the J end lost 3 bases, and 10 bases lay between the germline ends. The CDR3 region has the DNA TGTGCCAGCAGCTTAACAGGGTACGACACTGAAGCTTTCTTT. Translating it yields CASSLTGYDTEAFF.

In nucleotides, the CDR3 is TGTGCCAGCAGTGTCCGCCGGGAAAGGTCTGAAGCTTTCTTT. Translated: CASSVRRERSEAFF. V gene TRBV2 combines with J gene TRBJ1-1; D is undetermined. Trimming pared 4 bases from V and 6 bases from J, leaving 15 bases between. This CDR3 has 14 residues. The germline V gene encodes CDR1 SNHLY and CDR2 FYNNEI.

The rearrangement uses TRBV28 and TRBJ1-2; tentative D call: TRBD1 (5 bases). CDR3 length: 15 amino acids. V was trimmed by 4 bases and J by 2 bases, leaving 14 bases between them. CDR1 is MDHEN, CDR2 SYDVKM, per germline. CDR3 residues: CASSSTGVPNYGYTF. In nucleotides, the CDR3 is TGTGCCAGCAGTTCCACGGGGGTACCCAACTATGGCTACACCTTC.

The V gene is TRBV4-1, the J gene TRBJ2-6; D gene ambiguous. The germline V gene encodes CDR1 MGHRA and CDR2 YSYEKL. This CDR3 has 13 residues. V lost 4 bases, J lost 4 bases, and 5 bases lay in between. The DNA for the CDR3 is TGCGCCAGCAGCCCTGTCGGGGCCAACGTCCTGACTTTC. This codes for CASSPVGANVLTF.

This chain joins TRBV6-1 and TRBJ2-7; 9 positions match TRBD1. The CDR3 has 12 residues. V was clipped by 6 bases and J by 7 bases; unmatched bases: 4. Germline CDR1 and CDR2: MNHNS and SASEGT. Here the CDR3 reads CASSMTGGEQYF. As DNA, the CDR3 is TGTGCCAGCAGCATGACAGGGGGTGAGCAGTACTTC.

The chain recombines TRBV7-9 with TRBJ1-1; maybe TRBD1 (5 bases). Germline lookup yields CDR1 SEHNR and CDR2 FQNEAQ (reference sequence). CDR3 length: 13 amino acids. Trimming stripped 11 bases from V and 5 bases from J, with 18 bases between. CDR3 coding DNA: TGTGCCCCTTCCCCCAGGGAAGGAACTGAAGCTTTCTTT. It encodes CAPSPREGTEAFF. Full variable domain (missing parts from reference TRBV7-9 and TRBJ1-1): DTGVSQNPRHKITKRGQNVTFRCDPISEHNRLYWYRQTLGQGPEFLTYFQNEAQLEKSRLLSDRFSAERPKGSFSTLEIQRTEQGDSAMYLCAPSPREGTEAFFGQGTRLTVV.

This clone was seen just once. The gene calls are TRBV6-5 and TRBJ1-3, with 10 bases that match TRBD1. This CDR3 is 15 amino acids long. V was clipped by 2 bases and J by 8 bases; unmatched bases: 6. Germline CDR1 is MNHEY and CDR2 is SVGAGI. The CDR3 loop is CASSYQGQGGDTIYF. The CDR3 nucleotides are TGTGCCAGCAGTTACCAAGGACAGGGGGGAGACACCATATATTTT.

V and J are TRBV5-1 and TRBJ1-5; D is perhaps TRBD1 (5 bases). The CDR3 length is 15 residues. Looked up from germline, CDR1 is SGHRS and CDR2 is YFSETQ. The germline V and J ends were trimmed by 3 bases and 4 bases, with 14 bases remaining between them. The CDR3, as DNA: TGCGCCAGCAGCTCGGACGGTGGGGGGAATCAGCCCCAGCATTTT. Encoded protein: CASSSDGGGNQPQHF. Combining the CDR3 with reference TRBV5-1 and TRBJ1-5 gives the whole variable domain KAGVTQTPRYLIKTRGQQVTLSCSPISGHRSVSWYQQTPGQGLQFLFEYFSETQRNKGNFPGRFSGRQFSNSRSEMNVSTLELGDSALYLCASSSDGGGNQPQHFGDGTRLSIL.

J is TRBJ2-7 and V is TRBV5-5; D is ambiguous. This CDR3 has 12 residues. Germline V lookup: CDR1 SGHKS, CDR2 YYEKEE (reference sequence). V lost 4 bases to trimming and J lost 3 bases, with 8 bases between them. In nucleotides, the CDR3 is TGTGCCAGCAGCATTAACAGCTACGAGCAGTACTTC. Amino acid sequence: CASSINSYEQYF.

For the CDR3, the DNA is TGTGCCAGCAGTCTAGGGGACAGGAGTTCACCCCTCCACTTT. Its protein is CASSLGDRSSPLHF. The V gene is TRBV28, the J gene TRBJ1-6; TRBD1 matches at 8 bases. The V gene's germline CDR1 is MDHEN and CDR2 SYDVKM. The CDR3 runs to 14 residues. With V trimmed by 5 bases and J by 9 bases, 6 bases remained unmatched.

CDR3 DNA sequence: TGTGCCATCAGAGCAGCGGGAGCGGGCACAGATACGCAGTATTTT. Amino acid sequence: CAIRAAGAGTDTQYF. The chain carries TRBV10-3 and TRBJ2-3, with TRBD2 matching 8 bases. Per the germline V gene, CDR1 is ENHRY and CDR2 is SYGVKD. There are 15 residues in the CDR3. V shed 6 bases and J 1 base; nucleotides not matched to a gene: 6.